This TCR beta chain is from a study of control samples from healthy donors and cancer patients. Produced via immunoSEQ multiplex PCR; TCRdb's table is partial and in-frame only. The sample shows some 130,000 clones, approximately 92% of them seen only once. This clone was seen a single time. The trim removed 5 bases at V and 3 bases at J, leaving 9 bases unmatched. CDR3 length equals 18 residues. Germline assignment: CDR1 PRHDT and CDR2 FYEKMQ (reference sequence). The V call is TRBV13, the J call TRBJ2-3, with TRBD2 identical over 15 bases. Sequences were obtained from blood. The sequence came from a man in his forties or fifties in good health. The CDR3, as DNA: TGTGCCAGCAGCCCTGGACTAGCGGGGGGGCCAGGTACAGATACGCAGTATTTT. Translated: CASSPGLAGGPGTDTQYF.